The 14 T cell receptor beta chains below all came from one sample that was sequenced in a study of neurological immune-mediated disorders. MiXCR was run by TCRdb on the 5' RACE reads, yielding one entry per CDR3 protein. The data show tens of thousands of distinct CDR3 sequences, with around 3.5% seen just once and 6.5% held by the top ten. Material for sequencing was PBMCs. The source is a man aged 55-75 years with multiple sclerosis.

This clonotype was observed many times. The CDR3 DNA follows: TGTGCCAGCAAGACAGGGGGACGTGGCTACACCTTC. It specifies CASKTGGRGYTF. The chain has TRBV6-5 and TRBJ1-2, with TRBD1 matching over 9 bases. The CDR3 extends over 12 amino acids. Germline V gene lookup returns CDR1 MNHEY and CDR2 SVGAGI. Germline trimming cut 7 bases from V and 7 bases from J; bases unmatched to any gene: 4.

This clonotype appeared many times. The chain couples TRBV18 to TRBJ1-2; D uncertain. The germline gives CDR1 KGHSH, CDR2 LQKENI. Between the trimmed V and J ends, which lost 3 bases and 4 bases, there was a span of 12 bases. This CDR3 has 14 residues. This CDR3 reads CASSPPQVVYGYTF. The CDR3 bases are TGTGCCAGCTCACCGCCTCAGGTAGTCTATGGCTACACCTTC.

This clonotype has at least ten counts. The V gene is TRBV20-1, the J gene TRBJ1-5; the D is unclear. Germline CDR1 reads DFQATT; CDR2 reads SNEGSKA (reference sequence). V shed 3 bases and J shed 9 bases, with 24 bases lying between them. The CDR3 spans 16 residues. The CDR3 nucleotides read TGCAGTGCTAGCCTAATTAGGATCGGGCCTAAGGCGCCCCAGCATTTT. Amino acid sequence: CSASLIRIGPKAPQHF.

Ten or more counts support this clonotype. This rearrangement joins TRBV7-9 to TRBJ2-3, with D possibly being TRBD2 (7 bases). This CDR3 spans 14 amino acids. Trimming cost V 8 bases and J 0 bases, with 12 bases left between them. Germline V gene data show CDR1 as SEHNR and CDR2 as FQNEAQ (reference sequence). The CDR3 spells CASEGGVSTDTQYF. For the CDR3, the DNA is TGTGCCAGCGAAGGGGGGGTGAGCACAGATACGCAGTATTTT.

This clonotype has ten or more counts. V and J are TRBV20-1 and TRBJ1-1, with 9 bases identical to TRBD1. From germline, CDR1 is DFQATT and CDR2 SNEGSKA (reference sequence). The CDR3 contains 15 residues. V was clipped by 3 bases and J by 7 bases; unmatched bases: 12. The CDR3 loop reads CSARAPTGGGIEAFF. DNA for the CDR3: TGCAGTGCTAGGGCCCCGACAGGGGGAGGTATTGAAGCTTTCTTT.

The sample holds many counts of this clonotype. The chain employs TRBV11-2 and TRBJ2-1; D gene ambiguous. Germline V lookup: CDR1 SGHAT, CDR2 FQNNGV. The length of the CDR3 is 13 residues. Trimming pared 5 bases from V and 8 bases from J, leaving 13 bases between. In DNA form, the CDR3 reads TGTGCCAGCAGCCGCTCCCAGGCACATGAGCAGTTCTTC. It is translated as CASSRSQAHEQFF. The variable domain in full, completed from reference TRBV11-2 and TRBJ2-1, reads EAGVAQSPRYKIIEKRQSVAFWCNPISGHATLYWYQQILGQGPKLLIQFQNNGVVDDSQLPKDRFSAERLKGVDSTLKIQPAKLEDSAVYLCASSRSQAHEQFFGPGTRLTVL.

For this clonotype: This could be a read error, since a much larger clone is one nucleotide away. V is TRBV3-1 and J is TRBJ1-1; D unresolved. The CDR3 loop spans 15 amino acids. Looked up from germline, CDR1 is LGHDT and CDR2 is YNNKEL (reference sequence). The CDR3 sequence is CVSTSRWRMDTEAFF. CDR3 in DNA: TGTGTCAGCACATCACGGTGGAGGATGGACACTGAAGCTTTCTTT.

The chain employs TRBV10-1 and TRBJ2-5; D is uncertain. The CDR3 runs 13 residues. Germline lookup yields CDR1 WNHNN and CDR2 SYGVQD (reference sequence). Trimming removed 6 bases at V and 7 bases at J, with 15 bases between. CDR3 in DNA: TGCGCCAGCAGCCCTGCGGTGGATCGGACCCAGTACTTC. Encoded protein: CASSPAVDRTQYF.

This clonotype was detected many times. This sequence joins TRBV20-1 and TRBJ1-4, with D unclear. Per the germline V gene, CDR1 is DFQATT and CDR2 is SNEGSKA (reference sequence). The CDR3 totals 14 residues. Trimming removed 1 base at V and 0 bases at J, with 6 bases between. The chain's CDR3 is CSARGAATNEKLFF. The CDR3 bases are TGCAGTGCTAGAGGGGCAGCAACTAATGAAAAACTGTTTTTT.

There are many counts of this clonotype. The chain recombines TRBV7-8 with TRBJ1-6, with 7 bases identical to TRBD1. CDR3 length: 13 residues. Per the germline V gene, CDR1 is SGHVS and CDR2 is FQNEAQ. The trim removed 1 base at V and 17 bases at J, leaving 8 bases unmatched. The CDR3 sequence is CASSLGGDREFHF. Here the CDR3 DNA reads TGTGCCAGCAGCTTAGGGGGAGACAGGGAATTCCACTTT.

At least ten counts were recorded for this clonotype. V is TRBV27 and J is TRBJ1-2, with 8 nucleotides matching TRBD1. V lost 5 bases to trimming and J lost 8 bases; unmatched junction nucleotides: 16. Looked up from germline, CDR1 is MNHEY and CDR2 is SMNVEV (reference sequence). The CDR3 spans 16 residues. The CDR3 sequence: CASSRTQGVSSRGYTF. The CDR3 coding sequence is TGTGCCAGCAGTCGCACACAGGGGGTCTCGTCGAGGGGCTACACCTTC.

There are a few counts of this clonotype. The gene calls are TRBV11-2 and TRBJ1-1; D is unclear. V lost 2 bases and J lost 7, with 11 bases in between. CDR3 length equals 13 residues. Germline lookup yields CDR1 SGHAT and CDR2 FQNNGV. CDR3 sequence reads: CASSLRYGSEAFF. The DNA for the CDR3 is TGTGCCAGCAGCTTACGTTACGGCAGTGAAGCTTTCTTT.

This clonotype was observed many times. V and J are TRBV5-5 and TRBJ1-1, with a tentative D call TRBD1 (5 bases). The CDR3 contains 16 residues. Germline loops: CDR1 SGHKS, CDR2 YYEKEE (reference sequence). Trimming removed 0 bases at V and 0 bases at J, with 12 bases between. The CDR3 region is CASSLGGAPMNTEAFF. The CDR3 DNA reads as TGTGCCAGCAGCTTGGGAGGGGCCCCAATGAACACTGAAGCTTTCTTT.

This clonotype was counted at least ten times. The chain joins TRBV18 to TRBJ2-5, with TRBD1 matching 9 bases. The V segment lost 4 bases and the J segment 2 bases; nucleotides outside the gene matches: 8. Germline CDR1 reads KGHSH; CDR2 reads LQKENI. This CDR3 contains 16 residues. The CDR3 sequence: CASSHSRDRAQETQYF. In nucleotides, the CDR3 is TGTGCCAGCTCACACAGCAGGGACAGGGCTCAAGAGACCCAGTACTTC.